These 10 T cell receptor beta chains share one sample of origin, sequenced in a study of blood T cell repertoires in COVID-19 (dated by TCRdb to the early 2020s). Library generation was performed with the immunoSEQ multiplex PCR assay. What TCRdb holds here is the immuneACCESS table cut down to in-frame rearrangements. Part of the clones is not present; checked against another copy, under half of the missing clones reflect an unresolved V gene, and the others are unexplained. The sample table contains some 240,000 clones; only one count was recorded for nearly 90% of them. The ten top clones hold 3.5% to 5% of the sample. Sequenced: peripheral blood. The source of these receptors is a woman between 40 and 55 years old who had recovered from COVID-19.

This chain's CDR3 is CASSLGSVYEQFF. The CDR3 nucleotides are TGTGCCAGCAGTTTAGGCAGTGTGTATGAGCAGTTCTTC. V and J are TRBV27 and TRBJ2-1; no clear D. The CDR3 runs 13 residues. The V end lost 2 bases, the J end lost 8 bases, and 10 bases lay between the germline ends. Germline values: CDR1 MNHEY, CDR2 SMNVEV (reference sequence).

The V and J genes are TRBV19 and TRBJ1-4; TRBD1 aligns across 9 bases. The germline CDR1 and CDR2 sequences are LNHDA and SQIVND (reference sequence). V was pared by 9 bases and J by 5 bases, with 7 bases of the junction left unmatched. The CDR3 length is 14 residues. CDR3 in amino acids: CASRLGQGNEKLFF. The CDR3 DNA sequence: TGTGCCAGCCGGCTGGGACAGGGAAATGAAAAACTGTTTTTT.

The chain combines TRBV2 with TRBJ2-3; unclear D gene. This CDR3 spans 13 amino acids. Germline V lookup: CDR1 SNHLY, CDR2 FYNNEI. V gave up 8 bases and J gave up 3 bases, with 12 bases separating them. The CDR3 loop is CASSYLETDTQYF. Written as DNA, the CDR3 is TGTGCCAGCTCCTACCTCGAAACAGATACGCAGTATTTT.

The chain joins TRBV14 to TRBJ2-5; maybe TRBD1 (5 bases). From germline, CDR1 is SGHDN and CDR2 FVKESK. Between the trimmed V and J ends, which lost 1 base and 0 bases, there was a span of 9 bases. CDR3 length: 15 residues. The CDR3 nucleotides read TGTGCCAGCAGCCAAGGGACATCGTACCAAGAGACCCAGTACTTC. As protein: CASSQGTSYQETQYF.

This chain uses TRBV4-1 with TRBJ2-1; TRBD2 is a possible D gene (5 bases). The CDR3 consists of 14 residues. The ends were cut back, 4 bases at V and 10 bases at J, with 17 bases in the middle. The germline CDR1 and CDR2 sequences are MGHRA and YSYEKL. The CDR3 nucleotides are TGCGCCAGCAGCCCGATCGTTTCCGGGAAGGAGCAGTTCTTC. Amino acid sequence: CASSPIVSGKEQFF.

This chain links TRBV6-2 or TRBV6-3 with TRBJ2-5; 8 nucleotides line up with TRBD1. Germline CDR1 reads MNHEY; CDR2 reads SVGEGT. With V trimmed by 2 bases and J by 2 bases, 4 bases remained unmatched. This CDR3 is 15 amino acids long. CDR3 loop: CASSYNRGSQETQYF. The CDR3 DNA reads as TGTGCCAGCAGTTACAACAGGGGGTCACAAGAGACCCAGTACTTC.

The CDR3 is CASSLRDYGYTF. In DNA form, the CDR3 reads TGTGCCAGCAGCTTGCGTGACTATGGCTACACCTTC. The genes are TRBV7-9 and TRBJ1-2, with D unresolved. V was trimmed by 3 bases and J by 3 bases, leaving 5 bases between them. Germline V gene sequence: CDR1 SEHNR, CDR2 FQNEAQ (reference sequence). The CDR3 spans 12 residues.

This sequence joins TRBV5-5 and TRBJ2-6; 10 bases align to TRBD2. Germline CDR1 is SGHKS and CDR2 is YYEKEE (reference sequence). The CDR3 is 19 amino acids. V was clipped by 0 bases and J by 0 bases; unmatched bases: 6. The CDR3 DNA reads TGTGCCAGCAGCTTGGCGCCTAGCGGGAGCCACTCTGGGGCCAACGTCCTGACTTTC. Translation: CASSLAPSGSHSGANVLTF.

V gene TRBV21-1 combines with J gene TRBJ2-7; TRBD2, as called in the table, went unchecked against the DNA. TRBV21-1 has pseudogene status. The CDR3 is made up of 14 amino acids. CDR3 sequence: CASSKEPSGTEQYV. In DNA form, the CDR3 reads TGTGCCAGCAGCAAAGAGCCTAGCGGGACCGAGCAGTACGTC.

The rearrangement joins TRBV9 to TRBJ1-1, with D unclear. The CDR3 is 15 amino acids. V lost 4 bases, J lost 0 bases, and 13 bases lay in between. Germline V lookup: CDR1 SGDLS, CDR2 YYNGEE. CDR3 sequence: CASSLEWALNTEAFF. The CDR3 DNA sequence: TGTGCCAGCAGCCTAGAGTGGGCTTTGAACACTGAAGCTTTCTTT. The full variable domain, its missing parts supplied by reference TRBV9 and TRBJ1-1, is DSGVTQTPKHLITATGQRVTLRCSPRSGDLSVYWYQQSLDQGLQFLIQYYNGEERAKGNILERFSAQQFPDLHSELNLSSLELGDSALYFCASSLEWALNTEAFFGQGTRLTVV.